The clone carrying this TCR beta chain was detected only a few times. Antigen: not known. This sample stems from a study of cytomegalovirus exposure and HLA in healthy donors. General study results and limits: A later analysis linked 15,000 to 20,000 TCR beta sequences to HLA alleles at 0.05 false discovery rate.

The PCR employed 60 Vbeta primers together with 13 Jbeta primers. The protocol was immunoSEQ multiplex PCR, while the TCRdb copy is restricted to in-frame clones and leaves out a portion. The data contain some 100,000 clones, around three quarters of them singletons. This CDR3 spans 14 amino acids. Trimming removed 7 bases from V and 0 bases from J, with 11 bases in between. In germline, CDR1 is SGDLS, CDR2 YYNGEE. The rearrangement uses TRBV9 and TRBJ1-5; tentative D call: TRBD1 (6 bases). Material: PBMCs. The sequence was obtained from a man in his forties or fifties in good health and CMV-seropositive. The CDR3 loop is CASGAGASNQPQHF. The CDR3 bases are TGTGCCAGCGGGGCAGGGGCTAGCAATCAGCCCCAGCATTTT.